This entry concerns a single T cell receptor beta chain. The count of this clone is one. No antigen is known for it. The input lacks base qualities; no much larger clone sits a single base away. In the germline V gene, CDR1 corresponds to SGHRS and CDR2 to YFSETQ. V is trimmed back by 0 bases and J by 4 bases, and the junction contains 5 bases that no gene match accounts for. The CDR3 runs 17 amino acids, cysteine and phenylalanine included. Only CDR3 DNA is held: 51 bases, read in frame from base 1. This entry comes from a study of T cell responses to AZD1222 COVID-19 vaccine (dated by TCRdb to the early 2020s). With respect to the entire study: Because spike-specific TCR depth and breadth did not differ between the two schedules, AZD1222 recipients who got a second dose at roughly 4 weeks were pooled with those who got a second dose at roughly 12 weeks. A total of approximately 230 trial participants underwent TCR sequencing, of whom 207 received two doses of AZD1222 and around 26 received two doses of the MenACWY control vaccine. Trial participants were enrolled by age into 18-55, 56-69 and 70-plus year subgroups, with 148, 28 and 57 TCR-sequenced participants respectively. What the work shows at the level of the full study, not this receptor alone: Most participants were white British and females outnumbered males, and the authors suggested that clonal diversity may have been underestimated. In the small 56-69-year group, the increase in depth fell short of significance, most likely because of low power. Epitopes outside the regions mutated in the B.1.351 and B.1.1.7 variants were reportedly recognized by nearly half of the unique spike-specific TCRs. Conclusions about previously exposed vaccinees were limited because only six AZD1222 recipients were SARS-CoV-2 seropositive at baseline. Vaccine-associated CD4 TCRs spanned the whole spike protein, with dominant responses in regions 160-218 and 743-854. A significant rise in spike-specific TCR breadth and depth was observed after two AZD1222 doses relative to day 0 and relative to MenACWY recipients. Because no samples from the day 14 peak response were available, repertoires could be characterized only after the peak T cell response.

The CDR3 regions of human TCRbeta chains were subjected to immunosequencing. The authors' pipeline ran thus. TCRs in the repertoires were compared against a reference library of SARS-CoV-2-specific TCRs that had been generated with the MIRA antigen-specificity platform. Breadth was defined as the fraction of unique TCRs that were SARS-CoV-2-associated, and depth was defined as the fraction of total T cells that were SARS-CoV-2-associated. Using the MIRA data, each spike-specific TCR was assigned both to the spike region to which the TCR was reactive and to a CD4 or CD8 class. Log10-transformed breadth and depth values were compared by one-way ANOVA with Sidak's multiple comparisons tests. TCRdb retrieved this table from immuneACCESS and kept in-frame rearrangements only. Not all clones are present; in checked studies, unresolved V genes account for under half, and no reason is known for the remainder. Clone size and V and J calls were adopted from that table, with D and trimming inferred from the DNA. The sample includes some 89,000 clones, with roughly 89% observed a single time. The ten largest clonotypes hold about 2.2% of the sample.

Per the publication, the time point label means: baseline before first vaccination. Vaccinee samples were obtained from the UK trials COV001 and COV002, which included a single-blind randomized controlled phase 2/3 trial of AZD1222 (ChAdOx1 nCoV-19) in healthy adults. Trial participant PBMC samples were collected at day 0 and day 28 after the second dose for TCRbeta chain sequencing. The sample consisted of peripheral blood, taken on day 0 of AZD1222 vaccination. The sequence came from an adult in good health. The chain is encoded by TRBV5-1 joined to TRBJ2-3; the central 13 bases match TRBD2. The DNA is as follows: TGCGCCAGCAGCTTGGGGGGGACTAGCGGGACCTCAGATACGCAGTATTTT. Protein translation: CASSLGGTSGTSDTQYF.